The 24 T cell receptor beta chains below were found in one sample sequenced in a study of blood T cell repertoires in COVID-19. The repertoire was sequenced with immunoSEQ multiplex PCR; TCRdb's copy has only in-frame clones and lacks some. The table shows approximately 120,000 clones, with more than 85% occurring only once. Sample: peripheral blood. Every receptor here comes from a human donor with acute or convalescent COVID-19. The donor label of this sample is uncertain.

CDR3 DNA: TGTGCCAGCAGCAAATACCGGGACAGAAATTCACCCCTCCACTTT. This encodes CASSKYRDRNSPLHF. The chain recombines TRBV9 with TRBJ1-6, with TRBD1 matching over 7 bases. Germline lookup yields CDR1 SGDLS and CDR2 YYNGEE. With 4 bases clipped from V and 7 bases from J, the junction kept 8 bases outside the gene matches. The CDR3 has 15 amino acids.

This chain joins TRBV5-1 and TRBJ2-2; a possible D gene is TRBD1 (6 bases). This CDR3 contains 18 residues. Trimming pared 6 bases from V and 4 bases from J, leaving 25 bases between. Per the germline V gene, CDR1 is SGHRS and CDR2 is YFSETQ. Here the CDR3 reads CASTWSRLTGNPTGELFF. Here the CDR3 DNA reads TGCGCCAGCACATGGAGCCGGTTGACAGGCAATCCCACCGGGGAGCTGTTTTTT.

The chain links TRBV19 to TRBJ1-2, with D possibly matching TRBD1 (5 bases). The CDR3 is 13 residues long. From germline, CDR1 is LNHDA and CDR2 SQIVND (reference sequence). The V end was cut by 5 bases, the J end by 3 bases, with 10 bases between. The CDR3 DNA sequence: TGTGCCAGTAGTTTCGGGGGAGACTATGGCTACACCTTC. It translates to CASSFGGDYGYTF.

V usage is TRBV20-1 and J usage is TRBJ2-7, with 8 bases that match TRBD1. The V gene end was trimmed by 3 bases and the J gene end by 4 bases; junction bases not matched to a gene: 17. The CDR3 is made up of 17 amino acids. In germline, CDR1 is DFQATT, CDR2 SNEGSKA (reference sequence). CDR3 DNA: TGCAGTGCTAGTAACGGGGAAGCCGGGACAGGAGCTTACGAGCAGTACTTC. Its protein product is CSASNGEAGTGAYEQYF.

The CDR3 loop reads CASSLTSTGEDTQYF. In nucleotides, the CDR3 is TGTGCCAGCTCACTCACATCCACAGGGGAAGATACGCAGTATTTT. The rearrangement joins TRBV18 to TRBJ2-3; 7 nucleotides agree with TRBD1. Per the germline V gene, CDR1 is KGHSH and CDR2 is LQKENI. The CDR3 runs to 15 residues. The ends lost 4 bases at V and 5 bases at J; junction bases unmatched: 9.

This chain links TRBV3-1 (or the pseudogene TRBV3-2) with TRBJ2-1, with 8 bases matching TRBD2. CDR1 is LGHDT and CDR2 is YNNKEL in the germline V gene (reference sequence). Trimming removed 4 bases from V and 8 bases from J; junction bases left unmatched: 10. The CDR3 has 15 residues. CDR3 sequence reads: CASSLVRGGNDEQFF. The CDR3 region has the DNA TGTGCCAGCAGCCTCGTACGGGGGGGCAACGATGAGCAGTTCTTC.

J is TRBJ2-5 and V is TRBV12-5, with a weak D call TRBD1 (5 bases). Germline values: CDR1 LGHNT, CDR2 FRNRAP. Between the trimmed V and J ends, which lost 2 bases and 7 bases, there was a span of 11 bases. The CDR3 has 13 amino acids. The chain's CDR3 is CASGLTMQGTQYF. The CDR3 DNA reads TGTGCTAGTGGTTTGACCATGCAGGGGACCCAGTACTTC.

The rearrangement links TRBV2 to TRBJ1-5; TRBD1 might be the D (5 bases). Germline V gene data show CDR1 as SNHLY and CDR2 as FYNNEI. V was cut by 3 bases and J by 0 bases, with 9 bases left in between. This CDR3 has 15 residues. CDR3 sequence (DNA): TGTGCCAGCAGTGATAGGGGAGGTAGCAATCAGCCCCAGCATTTT. This encodes CASSDRGGSNQPQHF.

The V and J genes are TRBV4-1 and TRBJ1-5, with TRBD1 as a possible D gene (5 bases). Trimming pared 1 base from V and 5 bases from J, leaving 12 bases between. Germline loops: CDR1 MGHRA, CDR2 YSYEKL. This CDR3 is 15 amino acids long. The CDR3 coding sequence is TGCGCCAGCAGCCAAGGCAGGGCAGGAGATCAGCCCCAGCATTTT. Translating gives CASSQGRAGDQPQHF.

The rearrangement links TRBV11-3 to TRBJ1-4; D uncertain. Trimming shortened V by 6 bases and J by 8 bases, and 13 bases separated the two germline ends. The CDR3 has 13 amino acids. The germline V gene encodes CDR1 SGHNT and CDR2 YENEEA. The DNA for the CDR3 is TGTGCCAGCAGTAAGCCGATCCTGGAAAAACTGTTTTTT. This sequence encodes CASSKPILEKLFF.

This clone was seen more than once but under ten times. The chain carries TRBV6-1 and TRBJ2-1; 15 bases fit TRBD2. The junction had 3 bases not matched to a gene; V was cut back by 3 bases and J by 3 bases. The length of the CDR3 is 17 residues. Germline V gene lookup returns CDR1 MNHNS and CDR2 SASEGT. CDR3 region: CASSESGLAGGYNEQFF. Here the CDR3 DNA reads TGTGCCAGCAGTGAGTCGGGACTAGCGGGAGGCTACAATGAGCAGTTCTTC.

This CDR3 reads CASSLGTEYYGYTF. CDR3 DNA: TGTGCCAGCAGCTTAGGGACAGAGTACTATGGCTACACCTTC. The V gene is TRBV7-8, the J gene TRBJ1-2, with D tentatively TRBD1 (6 bases). CDR3 length: 14 residues. CDR1 and CDR2 (germline): SGHVS, FQNEAQ. Trimming took off 1 base at V and 3 bases at J, with 9 bases between the two ends.

The chain is built from TRBV12-3 or TRBV12-4 and TRBJ2-1; D might be TRBD2 (5 bases). There are 13 residues in the CDR3. The germline V and J ends were trimmed by 7 bases and 6 bases, with 13 bases remaining between them. CDR3 bases: TGTGCCAGCACCCCTTCGACTATCAATGAGCAGTTCTTC. Amino acids: CASTPSTINEQFF.

The chain employs TRBV29-1 and TRBJ2-7; 7 nucleotides line up with TRBD1. The CDR3 runs 15 residues. Germline CDR1 SQVTM, CDR2 ANQGSEA. Germline trimming cut 5 bases from V and 3 bases from J; bases unmatched to any gene: 13. DNA for the CDR3: TGCAGCGTTATTGGGGGCAGGGGGATCTACTACGAGCAGTACTTC. Protein sequence: CSVIGGRGIYYEQYF.

In nucleotides, the CDR3 is TGTGCCATCAGAGCCGGGACAGGGGTCACAGATACGCAGTATTTT. Protein product: CAIRAGTGVTDTQYF. The V call is TRBV10-3, the J call TRBJ2-3; 10 bases map to TRBD1. The CDR3 spans 15 residues. The V and J ends lost 6 bases and 2 bases, in that order; junction bases with no gene match: 5. The germline gives CDR1 ENHRY, CDR2 SYGVKD.

The rearrangement uses TRBV27 and TRBJ1-1, with D possibly matching TRBD1 (5 bases). The V end lost 0 bases, the J end lost 4 bases, and 12 bases lay between the germline ends. Germline values: CDR1 MNHEY, CDR2 SMNVEV (reference sequence). The CDR3 has 15 residues. The CDR3 loop is CASSLSAGLGTEAFF. The CDR3 nucleotides read TGTGCCAGCAGTTTATCGGCAGGGTTGGGCACTGAAGCTTTCTTT.

The V and J genes are TRBV28 and TRBJ2-2; 12 bases align to TRBD2. Germline V gene lookup returns CDR1 MDHEN and CDR2 SYDVKM. The CDR3 length is 16 residues. V lost 4 bases, J lost 8 bases, and 8 bases stayed unmatched. CDR3 sequence: CASSSPLTSGSGELFF. CDR3 nucleotides: TGTGCCAGCAGTTCCCCACTGACTAGCGGGAGTGGGGAGCTGTTTTTT. The full variable domain, with the rest looked up from reference TRBV28 and TRBJ2-2, is DVKVTQSSRYLVKRTGEKVFLECVQDMDHENMFWYRQDPGLGLRLIYFSYDVKMKEKGDIPEGYSVSREKKERFSLILESASTNQTSMYLCASSSPLTSGSGELFFGEGSRLTVL.

The chain is built from TRBV2 and TRBJ2-2; 12 nucleotides line up with TRBD2. CDR3 size: 16 residues. V trimming: 6 bases; J trimming: 7 bases; junction bases outside the gene matches: 9. CDR1 SNHLY and CDR2 FYNNEI come from the germline V gene. CDR3 in DNA: TGTGCCAGCAGGACCTCGACTAGCGGGAGTGGCGGGGAGCTGTTTTTT. Amino acid sequence: CASRTSTSGSGGELFF.

The chain joins TRBV30 to TRBJ1-1, with a tentative D call TRBD1 (5 bases). The length of the CDR3 is 11 residues. Germline CDR1 GTSNPN, CDR2 SVGIG (reference sequence). V lost 0 bases and J lost 7, with 6 bases in between. Here the CDR3 DNA reads TGTGCCTGGAGTGTGGGGGGTGAAGCTTTCTTT. Translation: CAWSVGGEAFF.

The sample holds one count of this clone. Written as DNA, the CDR3 is TGTGCCAGCAGCCCCAGTCGGGACAAAGTCTACGAGCAGTACTTC. Amino acid sequence: CASSPSRDKVYEQYF. This rearrangement joins TRBV7-8 to TRBJ2-7, with a weak D call TRBD1 (6 bases). V was pared by 5 bases and J by 3 bases, with 17 bases between. The CDR3 has 15 amino acids. CDR1 and CDR2 (germline): SGHVS, FQNEAQ.

This clone was picked up one time. The chain employs TRBV30 and TRBJ1-4; tentatively, D is TRBD1 (6 bases). The V gene lost 4 bases and the J gene lost 6 bases, with 15 bases spanning the gap. Looked up from germline, CDR1 is GTSNPN and CDR2 is SVGIG (reference sequence). CDR3 length equals 14 residues. The CDR3 protein is CAWKNDRWDEKLFF. The CDR3 DNA follows: TGTGCCTGGAAGAACGACAGGTGGGATGAAAAACTGTTTTTT.

The gene calls are TRBV7-7 and TRBJ2-5; a possible D gene is TRBD2 (5 bases). The CDR3 runs 15 residues. Trimming cost V 3 bases and J 5 bases, with 16 bases left between them. In germline, CDR1 is SSHAT, CDR2 FNYEAQ (reference sequence). CDR3 coding DNA: TGTGCCAGCAGCTTGGGCGGGTCGATAACGGAGACCCAGTACTTC. The encoded protein is CASSLGGSITETQYF.

The V and J genes are TRBV18 and TRBJ2-3, with 8 bases matching TRBD2. This CDR3 is 15 amino acids long. V trimming: 2 bases; J trimming: 3 bases; junction bases outside the gene matches: 4. Germline lookup yields CDR1 KGHSH and CDR2 LQKENI. The CDR3 DNA follows: TGTGCCAGCTCACCATACGGGGGGGATACAGATACGCAGTATTTT. Translated: CASSPYGGDTDTQYF.

The chain is built from TRBV27 and TRBJ2-1; 9 bases match TRBD1. This CDR3 has 16 residues. V lost 7 bases, J lost 2 bases, and 9 bases stayed unmatched. In germline, CDR1 is MNHEY, CDR2 SMNVEV (reference sequence). The DNA for the CDR3 is TGTGCCAGCATTAGCCACAGGGGGCCTCCCTACAATGAGCAGTTCTTC. Translation: CASISHRGPPYNEQFF.